This T cell receptor beta chain is from a study of graft-versus-host responses after intestinal transplantation. Overall study: Recipients got multivisceral, liver-intestinal, or isolated intestinal transplants. Recipients across the board were started on anti-thymocyte globulin induction, then kept on tacrolimus and steroids for 2 to 4 years.

This clone was recorded only once. Its antigen is undetermined. The CDR3 sequence is 16 residues long. Germline V gene lookup returns CDR1 MNHNS and CDR2 SASEGT. Trimming stripped 2 bases from V and 2 bases from J, with 16 bases between. Here immunoSEQ multiplex PCR was the method, and the copy in TCRdb shows in-frame clones only, minus some. Altogether 70,000 to 80,000 clones are present, around 90% being singletons, with the ten largest covering about 1.3%. The sequence was collected from a human donor who received an intestinal transplant. The material sequenced was unstimulated CD8+ T cells sorted from spleen or lymph node cells, taken before intestinal transplant. This rearrangement joins TRBV6-1 to TRBJ2-7; no clear D gene. The CDR3 DNA follows: TGTGCCAGCAGTGAATGGCGGAGCACACCAACCTACGAGCAGTACTTC. This gives the protein CASSEWRSTPTYEQYF.